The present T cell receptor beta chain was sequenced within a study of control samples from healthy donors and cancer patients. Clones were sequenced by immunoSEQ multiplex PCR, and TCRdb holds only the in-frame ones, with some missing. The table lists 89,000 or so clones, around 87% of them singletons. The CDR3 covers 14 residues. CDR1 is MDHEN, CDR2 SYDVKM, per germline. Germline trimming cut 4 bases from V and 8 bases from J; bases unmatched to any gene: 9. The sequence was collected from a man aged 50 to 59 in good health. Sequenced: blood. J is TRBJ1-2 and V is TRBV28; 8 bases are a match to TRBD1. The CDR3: CASSSGTGTGGYTF. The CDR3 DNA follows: TGTGCCAGCAGTTCGGGGACAGGCACGGGCGGCTACACCTTC.